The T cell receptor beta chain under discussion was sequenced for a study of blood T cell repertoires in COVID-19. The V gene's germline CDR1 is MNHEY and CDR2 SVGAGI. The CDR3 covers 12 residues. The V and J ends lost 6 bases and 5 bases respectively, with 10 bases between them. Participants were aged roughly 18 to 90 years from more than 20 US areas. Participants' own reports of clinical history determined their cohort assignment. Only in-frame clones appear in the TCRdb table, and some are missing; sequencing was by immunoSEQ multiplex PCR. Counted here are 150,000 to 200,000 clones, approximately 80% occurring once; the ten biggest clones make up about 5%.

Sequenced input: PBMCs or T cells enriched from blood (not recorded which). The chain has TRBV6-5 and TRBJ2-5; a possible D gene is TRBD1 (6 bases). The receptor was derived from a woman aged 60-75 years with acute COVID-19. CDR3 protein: CASRGARETQYF. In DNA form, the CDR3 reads TGTGCCAGCAGGGGGGCGCGGGAGACCCAGTACTTC.